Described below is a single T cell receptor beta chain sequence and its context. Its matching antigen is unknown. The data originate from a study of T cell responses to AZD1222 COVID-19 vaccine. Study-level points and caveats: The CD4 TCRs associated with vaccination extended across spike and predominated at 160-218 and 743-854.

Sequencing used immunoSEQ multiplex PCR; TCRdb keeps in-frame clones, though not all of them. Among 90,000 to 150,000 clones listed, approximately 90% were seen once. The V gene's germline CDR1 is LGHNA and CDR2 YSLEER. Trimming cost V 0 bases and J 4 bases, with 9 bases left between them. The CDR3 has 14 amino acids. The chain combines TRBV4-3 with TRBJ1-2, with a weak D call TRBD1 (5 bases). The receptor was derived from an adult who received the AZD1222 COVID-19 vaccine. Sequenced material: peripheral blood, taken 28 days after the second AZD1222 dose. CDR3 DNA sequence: TGCGCCAGCAGCCAAGATGGGGGACTCTATGGCTACACCTTC. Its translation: CASSQDGGLYGYTF.